The TCR beta chain under discussion was sequenced for a study of metastatic and nonmetastatic thyroid tumors. About the study: Malignant and benign thyroid patients had repertoires compared in peripheral blood and tumor or nodule tissue.

The CDR3 sequence is 15 residues long. Germline-derived CDR1 and CDR2 are SEHNR and FQNEAQ (reference sequence). V shed 5 bases and J shed 2 bases, with 15 bases lying between them. Authors' processing steps: Between-group CDR3 differences, defined by clinicopathological status, yielded a distant-metastasis classifier for papillary thyroid cancer. Using MiXCR, TCRdb reanalyzed the PCR reads. TCRdb, not the original authors, processed these V and J calls. The table includes 55,000 to 75,000 clones, more than 15% detected once. None of the patients had undergone any treatment ahead of thyroid surgery. The sample holds many counts of this clone.

Source material: blood. The chain links TRBV7-9 to TRBJ2-5, with D perhaps matching TRBD1 (6 bases). This TCR was recovered from a female donor with papillary thyroid cancer or a benign thyroid nodule (not recorded which). Some clones in this sample may be carry-over from other donors' samples. DNA for the CDR3: TGTGCCAGCAGCCTCGACAGGAAGATACAAGAGACCCAGTACTTC. Translated, it gives CASSLDRKIQETQYF.